The source of this T cell receptor (beta chain) is a study of blood T cell repertoires in COVID-19 (dated by TCRdb to about 2020). For context, the study as a whole: Samples covering the acute and convalescent phases of COVID-19 were provided by collaborators in the United States, Italy and Spain. The material from the prospective study consisted of cDNA or gDNA derived from T cells, B-cell-depleted T cells, or PBMCs. Where available, HLA class I and class II types were obtained from metadata supplied by the sample provider rather than from assay-based typing. The repertoires were released in a freely available public database intended as a resource for research on the immune response to SARS-CoV-2. Nearly every sample came with metadata listing a de-identified subject ID, COVID-19 status, age in years and sex. The dataset comprised deeply sampled blood TCRbeta repertoires from subjects exposed to, actively infected with, or recovered from COVID-19. Samples came from the ongoing ImmuneRACE study (first 160 participants) plus 1,254 subjects from 6 global collaborators.

Regarding this clone: It has no known antigen specificity. Per-nucleotide qualities are absent, and no much larger clonotype sits a single base away.

CDR1 SGDLS and CDR2 YYNGEE were looked up in the germline V gene. From the cysteine up to the phenylalanine, the CDR3 has a length of 12 residues. The only DNA kept is the CDR3, 36 bases in frame from the first base. Trimmed from V: 0 bases; trimmed from J: 11 bases; junction bases lacking a gene match: 3. Paper-wide results and their limitations: The amount of clinical and demographic metadata varied by source and participant and was provided uncurated.

Whole blood was collected in K2EDTA tubes by collaborating institutions according to the institutions' own protocols. For TCRbeta analysis, collaborator samples were shipped as frozen whole blood, as isolated PBMCs, or as DNA extracted from either sample type. TCRbeta CDR3 regions were amplified from genomic DNA using the immunoSEQ Assay, a bias-controlled multiplex PCR. Turning to the authors' computational methods: The number of nucleated cells in each sample was estimated by amplification of reference gene primers within the assay. Sequence reads were collapsed and filtered to measure the absolute abundance of every unique TCRbeta CDR3 rearrangement. Productive Simpson clonality was computed per sample as the square root of Simpson's diversity index over productive rearrangements. TCRdb re-hosts the immuneACCESS table, in-frame sequences only. Its copies lack some clones; in the studies checked, an unresolved V gene accounts for under half of them, and the cause for the rest is not known. V, J and clone size are those of that table, while D and trimming were read from the DNA. A total of about 58,000 clones appear in this sample, approximately 90% of them only once. The ten biggest clones cover roughly 8% of the sample.

The sequenced material came from peripheral blood. The receptor chain draws on TRBV9 and TRBJ1-1; TRBD1 lines up with 8 middle nucleotides. This TCR was sampled from a woman aged 65 to 85 with active COVID-19. The nucleotides read TGTGCCAGCAGCGTAGACAGGGGGAGGGCTTTCTTT. This codes for CASSVDRGRAFF.